The 2 T cell receptor beta chains reported below all come from one sample, sequenced in a study of T cell responses to AZD1222 COVID-19 vaccine. Sequencing used immunoSEQ multiplex PCR; TCRdb keeps in-frame clones, though not all of them. This sample has some 81,000 clones; about nine tenths occur once, and the top ten carry 9.5% to 13%. The specimen comprised peripheral blood, sampled 28 days after the second AZD1222 dose. The receptors come from an adult who received the AZD1222 COVID-19 vaccine.

V is TRBV7-9 and J is TRBJ1-4; a possible D gene is TRBD1 (6 bases). The CDR3 contains 16 residues. Deletions cut 1 base from V and 10 bases from J, with 19 bases between. Germline V gene lookup returns CDR1 SEHNR and CDR2 FQNEAQ (reference sequence). CDR3 sequence reads: CASSLEVGQPGGKLFF. CDR3 in DNA: TGTGCCAGCAGCTTAGAGGTCGGACAGCCTGGAGGAAAACTGTTTTTT.

The chain couples TRBV16 to TRBJ2-3; TRBD2 agrees at 10 bases. The CDR3 totals 16 residues. Per germline, CDR1 KGHSY and CDR2 FQNENV. The V segment lost 2 bases and the J segment 2 bases; nucleotides outside the gene matches: 4. CDR3 nucleotide sequence: TGTGCCAGCAGCCAAGTAGCGGGGGGCCCCACAGATACGCAGTATTTT. It translates to CASSQVAGGPTDTQYF.